This section outlines one T cell receptor (beta chain) sequence together with its context. Antigen specificity is unknown. The entry originates in a study of radiotherapy plus CTLA-4 blockade in lung cancer. The assay was immunoSEQ multiplex PCR, and TCRdb's table has in-frame clones only and misses some. The table records some 100,000 clones, approximately 82% of them present only once. Study-level findings and limits: The study found tumor-derived TCR clones expanded in blood after radiotherapy plus ipilimumab. Alongside interferon-beta, early blood T cell clone dynamics were reportedly the best predictor of response.

This receptor was taken from a human donor with non-small cell lung cancer that progressed on radiotherapy plus ipilimumab. Sequences were derived from peripheral blood, sampled from a patient treated with radiotherapy plus ipilimumab.

The CDR3 loop is CASSGGGGNEQFF. CDR3 in DNA: TGTGCCAGCAGCGGAGGCGGGGGCAATGAGCAGTTCTTC. The V call is TRBV9, the J call TRBJ2-1, with 7 bases fitting TRBD2. The V gene's germline CDR1 is SGDLS and CDR2 YYNGEE. The J segment lost 6 bases and the V segment lost 3 bases, leaving 3 bases of the junction unmatched. This CDR3 contains 13 residues. Full variable domain (outside the CDR3, taken from reference TRBV9 and TRBJ2-1): DSGVTQTPKHLITATGQRVTLRCSPRSGDLSVYWYQQSLDQGLQFLIQYYNGEERAKGNILERFSAQQFPDLHSELNLSSLELGDSALYFCASSGGGGNEQFFGPGTRLTVL.